This T cell receptor (beta chain) was observed in a study of technical replicates of blood from a few donors. The germline CDR1 and CDR2 sequences are MDHEN and SYDVKM. The CDR3 length is 12 residues. The V end lost 6 bases, the J end lost 4 bases, and 10 bases lay between the germline ends. Some clones are missing from TCRdb's copy, which holds only in-frame ones; the method was immunoSEQ multiplex PCR. Here the sample spans about 83,000 clones, about 90% being singletons. The chain links TRBV28 to TRBJ2-7; TRBD1 is a possible D gene (5 bases). This sequence was found in a human donor in good health. Source material: T cells isolated from PBMCs. DNA for the CDR3: TGTGCCAGCAGAAAGAAGGGGTACGAGCAGTACTTC. Encoded protein: CASRKKGYEQYF.